Following are 25 T cell receptor beta chains from one sample sequenced in a study of cytomegalovirus exposure and HLA in healthy donors. Here immunoSEQ multiplex PCR was the method, and the copy in TCRdb shows in-frame clones only, minus some. The repertoire has a few hundred thousand clones, around 86% of them found once; the top ten carry about 0.8%. Sequencing was done on a sample of PBMCs. Receptors were obtained from a woman between 18 and 30 years old in good health and CMV-seronegative.

The chain carries TRBV6-5 and TRBJ1-4; D is undetermined. There are 12 residues in the CDR3. V was pared by 5 bases and J by 7 bases, with 8 bases between. CDR1 and CDR2 (germline): MNHEY, SVGAGI. In DNA form, the CDR3 reads TGTGCCAGCAGTAACCCGGGTGAAAAACTGTTTTTT. Translating it yields CASSNPGEKLFF.

The CDR3 DNA reads as TGTGCCAGCAGCTCCCGGGCCACAGGGGCTGGAAACACCATATATTTT. Amino acid sequence: CASSSRATGAGNTIYF. V is TRBV7-8 and J is TRBJ1-3, with TRBD1 identical over 7 bases. Germline loops: CDR1 SGHVS, CDR2 FQNEAQ. V shed 4 bases, J shed 2 bases, and the junction held 8 bases outside the gene matches. This CDR3 is built from 16 residues.

The chain combines TRBV19 with TRBJ1-2; D not certain. This CDR3 has 13 amino acids. Germline V gene sequence: CDR1 LNHDA, CDR2 SQIVND (reference sequence). Trimming removed 4 bases at V and 4 bases at J, with 10 bases between. CDR3 loop: CASSRGQLYGYTF. The CDR3 DNA follows: TGTGCCAGTAGTAGAGGGCAGCTCTATGGCTACACCTTC.

The gene calls are TRBV14 and TRBJ1-2, with TRBD1 identical over 9 bases. The CDR3 length is 16 residues. The V and J ends lost 0 bases and 5 bases, in that order; junction bases with no gene match: 7. Per germline, CDR1 SGHDN and CDR2 FVKESK. DNA for the CDR3: TGTGCCAGCAGCCAAGAGGGACAGGGTGATTTGTATGGCTACACCTTC. Translated, it gives CASSQEGQGDLYGYTF. Based on the CDR3 plus reference TRBV14 and TRBJ1-2, the full variable domain is EAGVTQFPSHSVIEKGQTVTLRCDPISGHDNLYWYRRVMGKEIKFLLHFVKESKQDESGMPNNRFLAERTGGTYSTLKVQPAELEDSGVYFCASSQEGQGDLYGYTFGSGTRLTVV.

In this sample, this clone turned up a few times. This sequence joins TRBV27 and TRBJ1-2; possibly TRBD1 for D (6 bases). Trimming took 5 bases from V and 6 from J, leaving 22 bases between them. CDR1 MNHEY and CDR2 SMNVEV come from the germline V gene (reference sequence). There are 16 residues in the CDR3. The CDR3: CASSGLGGASKNGYTF. As DNA, the CDR3 is TGTGCCAGCAGTGGCCTGGGGGGGGCGAGTAAAAATGGCTACACCTTC.

The chain has TRBV4-2 and TRBJ2-7; tentative D call: TRBD2 (5 bases). This CDR3 contains 15 residues. V lost 4 bases and J 3 bases, leaving 16 bases between the germline ends. Germline V gene sequence: CDR1 LGHNA, CDR2 YNFKEQ. For the CDR3, the DNA is TGTGCCAGCAGCCCGGAGCAGCGGTACGACTACGAGCAGTACTTC. Translating it yields CASSPEQRYDYEQYF.

DNA for the CDR3: TGTGCCAGCAGTAGGGACAGCTCTGGAAACACCATATATTTT. Its translation is CASSRDSSGNTIYF. This chain joins TRBV27 and TRBJ1-3; 7 bases are a match to TRBD1. The CDR3 sequence is 14 residues long. Germline lookup yields CDR1 MNHEY and CDR2 SMNVEV (reference sequence). V lost 5 bases, J lost 0 bases, and 1 base stayed unmatched.

This chain links TRBV11-2 with TRBJ2-7, with 10 positions matching TRBD2. CDR3 length: 14 amino acids. Germline CDR1 is SGHAT and CDR2 is FQNNGV. The V gene end was trimmed by 5 bases and the J gene end by 6 bases; junction bases not matched to a gene: 7. DNA for the CDR3: TGTGCCAGCAGCGTGGGACTAGCGATCGGCGAGCAGTACTTC. The encoded protein is CASSVGLAIGEQYF.

The rearrangement joins TRBV2 to TRBJ1-5, with D possibly TRBD1 on 5 matching bases. Trimming took 0 bases from V and 9 from J, leaving 9 bases between them. The CDR3 consists of 13 residues. Per germline, CDR1 SNHLY and CDR2 FYNNEI. DNA for the CDR3: TGTGCCAGCAGTGAAGCGCCGGGGGGGCCCCAGCATTTT. This sequence encodes CASSEAPGGPQHF.

The chain combines TRBV5-1 with TRBJ2-3; a possible D gene is TRBD2 (5 bases). The CDR3 covers 15 residues. Germline V lookup: CDR1 SGHRS, CDR2 YFSETQ. Trimming stripped 3 bases from V and 1 base from J, with 12 bases between. CDR3 protein: CASSSELVGTDTQYF. Here the CDR3 DNA reads TGCGCCAGCAGCTCAGAACTAGTAGGCACAGATACGCAGTATTTT.

V and J are TRBV29-1 and TRBJ2-1; TRBD2 might be the D (5 bases). V was trimmed by 3 bases and J by 6 bases, leaving 12 bases between them. Germline loops: CDR1 SQVTM, CDR2 ANQGSEA. This CDR3 has 13 amino acids. The CDR3 DNA sequence: TGCAGCGTTGAGTCTCGACTACTCAATGAGCAGTTCTTC. Translation: CSVESRLLNEQFF.

This chain uses TRBV6-5 with TRBJ1-2, with 7 bases identical to TRBD1. The V segment lost 6 bases and the J segment 2 bases; nucleotides outside the gene matches: 6. CDR1 is MNHEY and CDR2 is SVGAGI in the germline V gene. The CDR3 has 14 amino acids. This CDR3 reads CASSRGQLNYGYTF. In DNA, the CDR3 is TGTGCCAGCAGCCGGGGACAGCTAAACTATGGCTACACCTTC.

The CDR3 here is CASTRGGEGEQYF. The DNA for the CDR3 is TGTGCCAGCACCCGGGGAGGGGAAGGCGAGCAGTACTTC. V and J are TRBV28 and TRBJ2-7, with 7 nucleotides matching TRBD2. CDR3 length: 13 amino acids. V lost 7 bases and J lost 6; bases outside the gene matches: 9. CDR1 is MDHEN, CDR2 SYDVKM, per germline.

The rearrangement uses TRBV28 and TRBJ2-7; tentatively, D is TRBD1 (5 bases). The ends were cut back, 6 bases at V and 9 bases at J, with 21 bases in the middle. The CDR3 has 14 residues. The germline gives CDR1 MDHEN, CDR2 SYDVKM. CDR3 DNA sequence: TGTGCCAGCAGCCCCCTAGGGGCCCCTGTGGGGCAGTACTTC. This sequence encodes CASSPLGAPVGQYF.

The J gene is TRBJ1-4, the V gene TRBV14; TRBD1 agrees at 7 bases. Germline CDR1 and CDR2: SGHDN and FVKESK. The CDR3 runs 12 residues. V dropped 4 bases and J dropped 10; count of bases not matched to a gene: 3. The chain's CDR3 is CASSRQGVKLFF. Here the CDR3 DNA reads TGTGCCAGCAGCCGACAGGGTGTAAAACTGTTTTTT.

The chain recombines TRBV7-9 with TRBJ2-1; TRBD2 is a possible D gene (6 bases). Germline CDR1 reads SEHNR; CDR2 reads FQNEAQ (reference sequence). V dropped 5 bases and J dropped 1 base, with 12 bases sitting between them. This CDR3 spans 15 amino acids. The CDR3 coding sequence is TGTGCCAGCAGCCCCCGCGGGACGTCCTACAATGAGCAGTTCTTC. Protein: CASSPRGTSYNEQFF.

V gene TRBV7-9 combines with J gene TRBJ1-5, with D unresolved. CDR3 length: 16 residues. Trimming took 5 bases from V and 0 from J, leaving 14 bases between them. Germline V gives CDR1 SEHNR, CDR2 FQNEAQ (reference sequence). The CDR3 DNA is TGTGCCAGCAGCCTCCCCCAAATCTATAGCAATCAGCCCCAGCATTTT. Translating gives CASSLPQIYSNQPQHF.

The chain links TRBV9 to TRBJ2-3, with 7 bases aligning to TRBD2. Looked up from germline, CDR1 is SGDLS and CDR2 is YYNGEE. The V gene end was trimmed by 3 bases and the J gene end by 2 bases; junction bases not matched to a gene: 9. CDR3 length: 16 amino acids. For the CDR3, the DNA is TGTGCCAGCAGCGCACAGATAGCGGGTTTCACAGATACGCAGTATTTT. It encodes CASSAQIAGFTDTQYF.

The chain links TRBV28 to TRBJ1-4; D perhaps matches TRBD1 (5 bases). Germline CDR1 reads MDHEN; CDR2 reads SYDVKM. The CDR3 sequence is 15 residues long. V lost 5 bases and J lost 8, with 18 bases in between. The CDR3 loop is CASSLRVLDGEKLFF. Here the CDR3 DNA reads TGTGCCAGCAGTCTCAGGGTTCTCGACGGCGAAAAACTGTTTTTT.

The chain combines TRBV5-1 with TRBJ1-1; D is uncertain. CDR3 length: 13 amino acids. CDR1 and CDR2 (germline): SGHRS, YFSETQ. The ends were cut back, 5 bases at V and 3 bases at J, with 11 bases in the middle. DNA of the CDR3: TGCGCCAGCAGTTACGGAGGAGACACTGAAGCTTTCTTT. Protein sequence: CASSYGGDTEAFF.

The chain has TRBV6-4 and TRBJ2-6, with D perhaps matching TRBD1 (7 bases). The V end was cut by 4 bases, the J end by 2 bases, with 18 bases between. The CDR3 contains 18 residues. Germline CDR1 MRHNA, CDR2 SNTAGT. The CDR3 bases are TGTGCCAGCAGTGTGAGATGGCAGGGGGGAGCTGGGGCCAACGTCCTGACTTTC. It is translated as CASSVRWQGGAGANVLTF.

This chain uses TRBV19 with TRBJ2-7, with 8 nucleotides matching TRBD2. Germline V lookup: CDR1 LNHDA, CDR2 SQIVND (reference sequence). Trimming cost V 3 bases and J 3 bases; bases outside gene matches: 1. The CDR3 length is 13 residues. CDR3 protein: CASSISGNYEQYF. DNA for the CDR3: TGTGCCAGTAGTATTAGCGGGAACTACGAGCAGTACTTC.

The chain links TRBV21-1 to TRBJ1-2; TRBD1, as called in the table, went unchecked against the DNA. TRBV21-1 is classified as a pseudogene. The CDR3 covers 16 residues. CDR3 DNA sequence: TGTGCCAGCAGGATTGGGGACAGGGGCCATCACTATGGCTACACCTTC. It yields the protein CASRIGDRGHHYGYTF.

The chain has TRBV7-3 and TRBJ2-7, with unresolved D. Germline CDR1 SGHTA, CDR2 FQGTGA. CDR3 length equals 13 residues. Deletions cut 0 bases from V and 2 bases from J, with 5 bases between. The CDR3 loop is CASSLTATYEQYF. The DNA of the CDR3 is TGTGCCAGCAGCTTAACGGCAACCTACGAGCAGTACTTC.

The chain combines TRBV7-2 with TRBJ2-1, with a weak D call TRBD1 (6 bases). Looked up from germline, CDR1 is SGHTA and CDR2 is FQGNSA. V gave up 5 bases and J gave up 8 bases, with 13 bases separating them. The CDR3 totals 13 residues. This CDR3 is CASSVQGSDEQFF. Written as DNA, the CDR3 is TGTGCCAGCAGCGTACAGGGTTCGGATGAGCAGTTCTTC.